This T cell receptor beta chain was sequenced during a study of T cells in Graves' hyperthyroidism and ophthalmopathy. On the study more broadly: At initial diagnosis, before any treatment had begun, peripheral blood was obtained. The study, taken as a whole, reports: Ophthalmopathy was told apart from stable hyperthyroidism by a 13 V-J model.

As regards this clonotype: The antigen remains unidentified.

Patients showing uncontrolled infection, other autoimmune disease, pregnancy or lactation were ineligible. The PBMCs studied were ones that came from roughly 9.4 ml fresh peripheral blood. The J segment lost 2 bases and the V segment lost 0 bases, leaving 14 bases of the junction unmatched. The CDR3 consists of 19 residues. CDR1 MNHEY and CDR2 SVGEGT come from the germline V gene. Amplified TCR beta CDR3 regions came from RNA transcripts. The TCR CDR3 first-round RT-PCR relied on the HTBI primer set. MiXCR, applied by TCRdb to the multiplex PCR reads, yields one record per CDR3 protein. The sample lists fewer than 500,000 distinct CDR3 sequences; about 13% were seen once.

The chain couples TRBV6-2 or TRBV6-3 to TRBJ2-5; TRBD1 matches 8 bases. This clonotype was sampled from a young man with Graves' hyperthyroidism that later progressed to Graves' ophthalmopathy. Sequencing input: blood. Here the CDR3 reads CASSYSSQGARSGQETQYF. The CDR3 bases are TGTGCCAGCAGTTACTCGAGCCAGGGGGCGCGGAGTGGACAAGAGACCCAGTACTTC.